The T cell receptor beta chain under discussion was sequenced for a study of blood T cells in healthy people across ages. Study observations and caveats: Versus aged donors, long-lived donors had higher diversity and more naive CD4+ cells.

The CDR3 contains 15 residues. The V and J ends lost 5 bases and 11 bases, in that order; junction bases with no gene match: 15. The germline V gene encodes CDR1 SGHVS and CDR2 FQNEAQ. Notes on this clonotype: Its antigen is not known.

The authors ran a second PCR of about 6 to 12 cycles using a sample-barcoded 5' primer and a J-beta primer mix. TCRdb ran MiXCR on the 5' RACE reads and lists one entry per CDR3 protein. Here the sample spans some 800,000 distinct CDR3 sequences, approximately 44% being singletons. The V and J genes are TRBV7-8 and TRBJ2-5, with TRBD2 matching 9 bases. The sequence was obtained from a man aged 55 to 70 in good health. Sequenced material: blood. CDR3 protein: CASSRSGLAGGEQYF. The CDR3 DNA reads TGTGCCAGCAGCCGATCGGGACTAGCTGGTGGGGAGCAGTACTTC.